This record concerns one T cell receptor beta chain sequence. No antigen is known for it. This sample was taken from a study of cytomegalovirus exposure and HLA in healthy donors. The PCR was carried out with 60 Vbeta primers and 13 Jbeta primers. The data were produced by immunoSEQ multiplex PCR, yet TCRdb's version contains in-frame clones alone and is incomplete. Of approximately 130,000 clones detected, 81% appear once; the ten largest clones hold about 1.8%. Overall study findings and caveats: Analyzed later, most CMV-associated TCR beta chains appeared HLA-restricted. The study recorded about 160 TCR beta chains that were cytomegalovirus-associated. The authors considered a cluster of highly shared sequence variants likely to be a sequencing artifact.

The TCR sequence derives from a man between 18 and 29 years old in good health and CMV-seronegative. The sequenced material came from PBMCs.

The CDR3 nucleotides read TGTGCCAGCAGTTTATCCGTAGGTGGGGCCGAATCCTACGAGCAGTACTTC. Translating it yields CASSLSVGGAESYEQYF. This chain uses TRBV27 with TRBJ2-7; possible D gene TRBD1, 5 bases. The V and J ends lost 0 bases and 1 base respectively, with 16 bases between them. Per germline, CDR1 MNHEY and CDR2 SMNVEV (reference sequence). The CDR3 runs 17 residues.